The subject of this entry is one T cell receptor (beta chain). Its target is not known. This CDR3 region has 13 residues. Germline CDR1 and CDR2: SGHKS and YYEKEE (reference sequence). The source of the sample is a study of T cells expressing NK-cell markers. In the study overall: Seven sequenced donors out of eight were HCMV-seropositive, one seronegative. Findings of the study overall: The study found dominant NKG2C+ clonotypes at about 1.0-8% of CD8+ T cells in six donors. One observes that, in a handful of donors, these clonotypes were also the leading ones within the CD3+CD56-NKG2C+ fraction.

Template switching by 5'RACE with UMIs generated the TCR beta cDNA. TCRdb reprocessed the 5' RACE reads, keeping one entry per CDR3 protein, no DNA. Across roughly 430,000 distinct CDR3 sequences, the top ten clones capture 7.3% of the sample. The receptor's source is a woman between 18 and 70 years old in good health. The gene calls are TRBV5-5 and TRBJ2-2; TCRdb reports TRBD1, a call that lacks DNA to check it against. Sequencing was done on a sample of blood T cells: a sorted CD56 or NKG2C T cell subset, CD4+ or CD8+ T cells, or bulk PBMC T cells (not recorded which). CDR3: CASSLEGVGELFF. Filled out from reference TRBV5-5 and TRBJ2-2, the complete variable domain reads DAGVTQSPTHLIKTRGQQVTLRCSPISGHKSVSWYQQVLGQGPQFIFQYYEKEERGRGNFPDRFSARQFPNYSSELNVNALLLGDSALYLCASSLEGVGELFFGEGSRLTVL.